Listed below are T cell receptor beta chains from one sample, sequenced in a study of technical replicates of blood from a handful of donors. Assay: immunoSEQ multiplex PCR; the TCRdb copy retains only in-frame clones and omits some. The profile covers roughly 62,000 clones, with approximately 94% appearing a single time and under 3% taken by the ten largest. Sequencing was carried out using PBMCs. The receptors shown here come from a human donor in good health. Some clones in this sample may be carry-over from other donors' samples. Each CDR3 is given without its conserved first and last residue. D genes are given only for firm matches.

d_call,v_call,cdr3_aa
NA,TRBV6-4,ASSVEAHTEAF
NA,TRBV11-2,ASSLDVPGGNEKLF
NA,TRBV27,ASSLLSPRGTDTQY
NA,TRBV5-1,ASSMTASYEQY
NA,TRBV20-1,SVGSFDEQY
NA,TRBV19,ASLTGLYGYT
TRBD2,TRBV11-2,ASSLNSGGASGELF
TRBD2,TRBV14,ASSHWEGAYNEQF
NA,TRBV21-1,ASSNDDGLNNEKLF
NA,TRBV4-1,ASSQVGRGRQETQY
TRBD1,TRBV18,ASSLDRGSNEKLF
TRBD1,TRBV9,ASSPGTGTEAF
NA,TRBV6-5,ASSPWRVSYNEQF
NA,TRBV11-2,ASTRSGTAGGELF
NA,TRBV6-5,ASSSRTPPGFYEQY
TRBD2,TRBV4-2,ASSQAAGGPGETQY
TRBD2,TRBV16,ASSQWVTSGTQETQY
TRBD2,TRBV7-8,ASSPYRLAGGYEQY
NA,TRBV27,ASNTSYEQY
TRBD1,TRBV4-1,ASSYQQGATNTGELF
TRBD2,TRBV7-2,ASSLQTSGYNEQF
NA,TRBV5-6,ASSLFPRSDNEQF
NA,TRBV9,ASSVAVSAKGTDTQY
TRBD2,TRBV5-4,ASSRKTSGGAGGELF
NA,TRBV9,ASSVDGGSSDTQY
TRBD1,TRBV4-1,ASSQEGTGMYGYT
TRBD1,TRBV30,AWSEPRDRRYEQY
NA,TRBV4-3,ASSQGEVNNEQF
TRBD1,TRBV27,ASSLLTGTGSSYEQY
NA,TRBV2,ASSEYGGRSSPLH
NA,TRBV15,ATSRVPQYQETQY
NA,TRBV11-2,ASSNRVAYEQY
TRBD1,TRBV19,ASRGQGMNTEAF
TRBD2,TRBV5-1,ASSLALAGSNTGELF
NA,TRBV11-2,ASSWRLTISYEQY
NA,TRBV5-4,ASSPGGNGYT
TRBD2,TRBV10-1,ASSDKMTSSYGQY
TRBD1,TRBV9,ASSAGQVGLNSPLH
TRBD2,TRBV4-1,ASSQLAGPPGTQY
TRBD1,TRBV29-1,STWTGGSYGYT
TRBD1,TRBV6-5,ASSYSGTGPYEQY
TRBD1,TRBV5-6,ASSRDRAYEQY